The entry that follows covers one TCR beta chain sequence. Its antigen has not been determined. Per-nucleotide qualities are absent, and no much larger clonotype sits a single base away. This specimen comes from a study of T-cell memory formation after mild COVID-19 (dated by TCRdb to the early 2020s). Background for the entire study: TCR sequence clusters from the two donors were largely donor specific. Longitudinal TCRalpha and TCRbeta repertoire sequencing tracked T-cell clones expanding and contracting after mild COVID-19 in two donors. Two young, previously healthy adult volunteers made up the cohort, one male and one female.

TCRdb lists the instrument as Illumina NovaSeq 6000. TCRalpha and TCRbeta cDNA libraries were built by 5'RACE with constant-segment primers, adding sample barcodes and unique molecular identifiers. Trizol reagent was used to extract RNA from every sample. Amplification of the libraries took two PCR steps, and the second step added a second sample barcode plus Illumina TruSeq adapters. Sequencing of libraries was performed on an Illumina NovaSeq with 2 x 150 bp paired-end reads. For the original study's pipeline: Reads were demultiplexed and collapsed into UMI-guided consensus sequences with migec v1.2.7. With mixcr v2.1.11, UMI consensuses were aligned to TRA and TRB V and J templates and assembled into clonotypes. Expanded or contracted clonotypes were those called significant by both edgeR and NoisET, with noise models trained on biological replicates. For edgeR calls, a false discovery rate-adjusted p below 0.01 and a log2 fold-change threshold of 1 were applied. As an exploratory analysis of dynamics, max-normalized trajectories of the 1000 most abundant clonotypes were examined by PCA with hierarchical clustering. Separately sequenced CD4+ and CD8+ repertoires were used to assign a CD4 or CD8 phenotype to each responding clone. TCRdb cleaned the public reads at Q25 with fastp, built clones with MiXCR and kept in-frame beta chains. All rows with the same CDR3 protein become a single entry with the most common DNA and genes. The V and J calls and clone size come from TCRdb's table, not from the authors' own analysis. For this sample the table gives 170,000 or so distinct CDR3 sequences, of which over 20% were detected only once. In total, the top ten clones hold 20% to 25% of the sample.

PBMCs were isolated by Ficoll-Paque density gradient centrifugation. General study outcomes and caveats: Balanced CD4/CD8 phenotypes were observed for clones contracting from day 15 to 85, whereas a bias towards CD4+ was observed for a second wave of clones expanding from day 15 to 37. Contracting CD4+ clones were located mainly in the CM and EM memory subsets, whereas CD8+ clones were found to be enriched in EMRA. Some responding clones were detected in pre-infection memory, suggesting pre-existing cross-reactive memory T cells joined the SARS-CoV-2 response. Whether the second-wave clones peaking on day 37 were SARS-CoV-2 specific was not confirmed. Only a couple of mild cases were covered by the study, and larger cohorts that include severe cases with pre-infection samples were considered necessary.

V loses 4 bases of germline sequence and J loses 6 bases, and the interval between the two ends is 7 bases. CDR1 and CDR2 were assigned from the germline V gene (reference sequence) as SEHNR and FQNEAQ. The CDR3 numbers 12 residues from cysteine through phenylalanine. The entry retains the CDR3 DNA only, 36 bases that are in frame from base 1. The chain was built from TRBV7-9 and TRBJ2-1; the D gene cannot be resolved reliably. The sample comprised PBMCs or a T cell subset sorted from them (not recorded which). The TCR sequence derives from an adult woman who had mild COVID-19 (a few samples of this study predate the infection). The sample titles of this study are shuffled in the database, so cell type and time point are left out; the donor was told from shared clones. The CDR3 sequence is CASSSVINEQFF. The nucleotides are TGTGCCAGCAGCTCGGTGATCAATGAGCAGTTCTTC.